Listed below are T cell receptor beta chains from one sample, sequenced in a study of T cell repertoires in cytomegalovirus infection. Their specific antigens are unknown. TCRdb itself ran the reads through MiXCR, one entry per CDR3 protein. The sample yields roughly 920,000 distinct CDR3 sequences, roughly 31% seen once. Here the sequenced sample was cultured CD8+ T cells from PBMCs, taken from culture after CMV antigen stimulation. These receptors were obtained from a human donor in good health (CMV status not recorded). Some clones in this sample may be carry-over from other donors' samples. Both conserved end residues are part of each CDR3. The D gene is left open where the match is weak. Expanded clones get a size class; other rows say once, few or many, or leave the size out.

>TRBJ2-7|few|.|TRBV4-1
TGCGCCAGCAGCCAAGAAGGACTGGGGGAGCAGTACTTC
CASSQEGLGEQYF
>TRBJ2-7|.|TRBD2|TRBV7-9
TGTGCCAGCAGCTTCTCTGGGGCTAGCGGGGAGGGTGAGCAGTACTTC
CASSFSGASGEGEQYF
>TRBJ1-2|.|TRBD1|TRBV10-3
TGTGCCATCAGTCCTGGACAGGGGAATTCGGGCTACACCTTC
CAISPGQGNSGYTF
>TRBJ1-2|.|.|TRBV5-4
TGTGCCAGCAGCGGTGAACCGAGATGGGGCTACACCTTC
CASSGEPRWGYTF
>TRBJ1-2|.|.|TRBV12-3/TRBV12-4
TGTGCCAGCAGTTCCTTGGTGGGGGATGGCTACACCTTC
CASSSLVGDGYTF
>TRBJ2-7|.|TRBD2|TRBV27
TGTGCCAGCAGTCCCCGCAGCGGGGGGGTTCACGAGCAGTACTTC
CASSPRSGGVHEQYF
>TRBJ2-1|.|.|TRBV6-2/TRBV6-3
TGTGCCAGCAGTTTCCTCGCCGCAGATGAGCAGTTCTTC
CASSFLAADEQFF
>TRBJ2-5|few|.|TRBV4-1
TGCGCCAGCAGCCAAGAATACGTGGGGGGCCGAGAGACCCAGTACTTC
CASSQEYVGGRETQYF
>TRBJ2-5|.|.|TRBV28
TGTGCCAGCAGTTTACGTGGCTTTCGGGAGACCCAGTACTTC
CASSLRGFRETQYF
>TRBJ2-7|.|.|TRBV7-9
TGTGCCAGCAGCCCCCCGAGCCGGGGGACTTACGAGCAGTACTTC
CASSPPSRGTYEQYF
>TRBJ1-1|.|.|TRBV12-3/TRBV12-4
TGTGCCAGCAGCTTTATGAACACTAAGGCTTTCTTT
CASSFMNTKAFF
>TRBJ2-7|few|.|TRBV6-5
TGTGCCAGCAGCCCGGACCAGGGTCGAGAGGAGCAGTACTTC
CASSPDQGREEQYF
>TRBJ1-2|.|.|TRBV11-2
TGTGCCAGCACCTCTTGGAGCGACGCCCTTAACTATGGCTACACCTTC
CASTSWSDALNYGYTF
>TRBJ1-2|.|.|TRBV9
TGTGCCAGCAGCGCCGACGGCGGGTCTCGGGGCTACACCTTC
CASSADGGSRGYTF
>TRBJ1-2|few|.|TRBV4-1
TGCGCCAGCAGCCAAGAGCCAGGCGGGCTCGGGGGTAACTATGGCTACACCTTC
CASSQEPGGLGGNYGYTF
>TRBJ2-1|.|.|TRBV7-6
TGTGCCAGCAGCTCCCTAGGGGGGGGGCCTCTCATTGAGCAGTTCTTC
CASSSLGGGPLIEQFF
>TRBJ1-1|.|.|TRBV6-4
TGTGCCAGCAGTCCCTTCGTGGGCGGCACTGAAGCTTTCTTT
CASSPFVGGTEAFF
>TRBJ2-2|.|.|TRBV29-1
TGCAGCGTTGGAGTTTCGAACACCGGGGAGCTGTTTTTT
CSVGVSNTGELFF
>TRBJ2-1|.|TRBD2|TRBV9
TGTGCCAGCAGCGTAGATGGTAGCGGGACCAATGAGCAGTTCTTC
CASSVDGSGTNEQFF
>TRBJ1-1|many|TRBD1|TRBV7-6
TGTGCCAGCAGCCCGGACAGGATGAACACTGAAGCTTTCTTT
CASSPDRMNTEAFF
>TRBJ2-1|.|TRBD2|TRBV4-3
TGCGCCAGCAGCCCGCCTACTAGCGGGGGGGACAATGAGCAGTTCTTC
CASSPPTSGGDNEQFF
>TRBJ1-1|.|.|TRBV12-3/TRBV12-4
TGTGCCAGCAGTTACGGGGCGAAAACTGAAGCTTTCTTT
CASSYGAKTEAFF
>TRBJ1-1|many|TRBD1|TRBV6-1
TGTGCCACCGGACAGGGGAGGAACACTGAAGCTTTCTTT
CATGQGRNTEAFF
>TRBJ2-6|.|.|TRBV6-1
TGTGCCAGCACTGACCCCTCTGGGGCCAACGTCCTGACTTTC
CASTDPSGANVLTF
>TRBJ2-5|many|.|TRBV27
TGTGCCAGCGGCAACCCCAGGGTCCAAGAGACCCAGTACTTC
CASGNPRVQETQYF
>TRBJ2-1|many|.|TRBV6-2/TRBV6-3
TGTGCCAGCAGTTACCCCCCCAATGAGCAGTTCTTC
CASSYPPNEQFF
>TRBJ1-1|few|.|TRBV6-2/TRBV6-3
TGTGCCAGCCTACCTCGCGGGCGAGACACTGAAGCTTTCTTT
CASLPRGRDTEAFF
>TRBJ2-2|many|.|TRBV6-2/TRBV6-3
TGTGCCAGCACCTTAAGTGGGGGTACCGGGGAGCTGTTTTTT
CASTLSGGTGELFF
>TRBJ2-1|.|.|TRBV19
TGTGCCAGTAGCCGACAAGCCTACAATGAGCAGTTCTTC
CASSRQAYNEQFF
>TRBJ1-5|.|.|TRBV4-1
TGCGCCAGCAGCCAAGAACCCAATCAGCCCCAGCATTTT
CASSQEPNQPQHF